This T cell receptor beta chain is from a study of blood T cell repertoires in COVID-19 (dated by TCRdb to 2018 to 2021). Notes on the research overall: Collaborator samples came from the United States, Italy and Spain and covered acute and convalescent phases of COVID-19. The prospective study material was composed of cDNA or gDNA derived from T cells, B-cell-depleted T cells, or PBMCs. The dataset comprised deeply sampled blood TCRbeta repertoires from subjects exposed to, actively infected with, or recovered from COVID-19. The repertoires were made available in a free public database intended to serve as a resource for research on the immune response to SARS-CoV-2. Samples were obtained from the ongoing ImmuneRACE study (first 160 participants) and from over 1,000 subjects provided by 6 global collaborators. Nearly every sample came with metadata listing a de-identified subject ID, COVID-19 status, age in years and sex. Where available, HLA class I and class II types were obtained from metadata supplied by the sample provider rather than from assay-based typing. Paper-wide results and their limitations: How much clinical and demographic metadata was included differed by source and by participant, and the metadata was provided uncurated.

TCRbeta CDR3 regions were amplified from genomic DNA by means of the immunoSEQ Assay, a bias-controlled multiplex PCR. The original pipeline was this. The number of nucleated cells in each sample was estimated by amplification of reference gene primers within the assay. To quantify the absolute abundance of each unique TCRbeta CDR3 rearrangement, sequence reads were collapsed and filtered. For each sample, productive Simpson clonality was calculated as the square root of Simpson's diversity index over productive rearrangements. The immuneACCESS repertoire file appears here via TCRdb, limited to in-frame rearrangements. These files lack a portion of the clones; in checked studies, under half of the deficit traces to unresolved V genes, and the cause of the others is not known. The V and J calls and clone size are taken from that table; D and trimming were inferred from the DNA. This sample has fewer than 200,000 clones in its table, and about 92% of those were observed once. The ten biggest clones cover more than 4.5% of the sample.

One collaborating source in Seattle enrolled patients while the patients were actively infected and followed the patients over time throughout the course of disease. Each collaborating institution followed its own protocols to collect whole blood in K2EDTA tubes. Collaborator samples were shipped for TCRbeta analysis as frozen whole blood, isolated PBMCs, or DNA extracted from either sample type. Trimming leaves V shorter by 6 bases and J shorter by 3 bases, with the junction holding 2 bases beyond the gene matches. Counted from cysteine to phenylalanine, this CDR3 has 14 amino acids. Only the CDR3 part of the read is kept: 42 bases, read in frame from the first base. The germline V gene encodes CDR1 KGHSH and CDR2 LQKENI. In this sample, this clone turned up once. The antigen it binds to is not known. No quality values exist for individual bases; no much larger clone is one base distant.

Sequences were obtained from peripheral blood. The chain uses TRBV18 and TRBJ2-3; 11 central bases correspond to TRBD1. The sequence was obtained from a man aged 25 to 45 with COVID-19, enrolled during active disease. CDR3 protein: CASSRDRGTDTQYF. The DNA sequence reads TGTGCCAGCTCGCGGGACAGGGGGACAGATACGCAGTATTTT.